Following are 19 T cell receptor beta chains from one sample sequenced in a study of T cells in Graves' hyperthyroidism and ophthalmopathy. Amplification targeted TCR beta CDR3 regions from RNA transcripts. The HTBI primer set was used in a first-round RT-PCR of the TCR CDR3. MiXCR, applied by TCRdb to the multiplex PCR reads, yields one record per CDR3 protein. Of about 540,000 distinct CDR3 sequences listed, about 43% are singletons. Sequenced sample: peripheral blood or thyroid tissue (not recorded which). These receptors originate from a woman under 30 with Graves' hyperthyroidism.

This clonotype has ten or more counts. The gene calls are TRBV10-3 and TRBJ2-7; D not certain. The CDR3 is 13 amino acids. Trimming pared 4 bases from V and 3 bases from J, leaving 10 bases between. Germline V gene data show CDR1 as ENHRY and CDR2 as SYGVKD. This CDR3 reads CAISAGVLYEQYF. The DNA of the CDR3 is TGTGCCATCAGTGCCGGAGTACTCTACGAGCAGTACTTC.

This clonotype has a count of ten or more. Written as DNA, the CDR3 is TGTGCCAGCAGCGCACATCAAGAGACCCAGTACTTC. Translated, it gives CASSAHQETQYF. The V gene is TRBV7-9, the J gene TRBJ2-5; D unclear. The ends were cut back, 5 bases at V and 2 bases at J, with 6 bases in the middle. The CDR3 has 12 residues. The germline V gene encodes CDR1 SEHNR and CDR2 FQNEAQ (reference sequence).

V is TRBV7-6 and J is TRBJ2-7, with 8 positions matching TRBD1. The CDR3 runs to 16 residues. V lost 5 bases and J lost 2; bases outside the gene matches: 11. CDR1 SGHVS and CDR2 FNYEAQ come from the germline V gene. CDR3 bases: TGTGCCAGCAGCCCTGGCCGGGACAGGAGGCCCTACGAGCAGTACTTC. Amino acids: CASSPGRDRRPYEQYF.

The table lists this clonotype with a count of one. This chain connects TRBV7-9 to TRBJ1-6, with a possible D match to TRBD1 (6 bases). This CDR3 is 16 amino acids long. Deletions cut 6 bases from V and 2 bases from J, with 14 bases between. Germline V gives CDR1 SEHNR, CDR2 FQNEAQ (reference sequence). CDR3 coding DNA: TGTGCCAGCAGTGTCGGCGGGGGGCCCTATAATTCACCCCTCCACTTT. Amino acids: CASSVGGGPYNSPLHF.

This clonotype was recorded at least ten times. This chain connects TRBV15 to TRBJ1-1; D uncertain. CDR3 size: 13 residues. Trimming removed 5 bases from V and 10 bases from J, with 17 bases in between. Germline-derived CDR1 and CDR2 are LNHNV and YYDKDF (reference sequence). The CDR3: CATSVSFRDRAFF. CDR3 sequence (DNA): TGTGCCACCAGCGTTTCCTTTCGGGATCGAGCTTTCTTT.

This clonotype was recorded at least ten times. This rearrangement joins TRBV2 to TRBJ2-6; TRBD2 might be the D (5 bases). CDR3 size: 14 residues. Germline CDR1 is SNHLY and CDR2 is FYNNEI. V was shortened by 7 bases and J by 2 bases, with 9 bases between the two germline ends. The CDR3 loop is CASKLTTGANVLTF. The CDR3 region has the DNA TGTGCCAGCAAATTGACTACTGGGGCCAACGTCCTGACTTTC.

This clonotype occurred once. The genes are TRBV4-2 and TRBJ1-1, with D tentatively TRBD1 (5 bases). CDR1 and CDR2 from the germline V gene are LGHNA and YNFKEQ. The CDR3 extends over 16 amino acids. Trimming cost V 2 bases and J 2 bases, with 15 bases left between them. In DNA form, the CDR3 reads TGTGCCAGCAGCCAAACACCGAGAGGGACCAACACTGAAGCTTTCTTT. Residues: CASSQTPRGTNTEAFF.

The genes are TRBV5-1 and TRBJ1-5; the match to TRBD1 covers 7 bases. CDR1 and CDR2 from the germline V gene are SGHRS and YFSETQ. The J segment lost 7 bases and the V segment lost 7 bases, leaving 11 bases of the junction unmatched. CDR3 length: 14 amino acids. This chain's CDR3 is CASGGGQGDQPQHF. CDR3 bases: TGCGCCAGCGGTGGAGGTCAGGGGGACCAGCCCCAGCATTTT. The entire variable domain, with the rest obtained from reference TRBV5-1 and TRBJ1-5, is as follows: KAGVTQTPRYLIKTRGQQVTLSCSPISGHRSVSWYQQTPGQGLQFLFEYFSETQRNKGNFPGRFSGRQFSNSRSEMNVSTLELGDSALYLCASGGGQGDQPQHFGDGTRLSIL.

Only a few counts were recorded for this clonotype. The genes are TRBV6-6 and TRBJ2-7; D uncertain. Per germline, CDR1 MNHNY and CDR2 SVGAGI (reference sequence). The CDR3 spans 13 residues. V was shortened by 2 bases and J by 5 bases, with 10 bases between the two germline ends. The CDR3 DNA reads TGTGCCAGCAGTTACGATAAGACCGACGAGCAGTACTTC. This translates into CASSYDKTDEQYF.

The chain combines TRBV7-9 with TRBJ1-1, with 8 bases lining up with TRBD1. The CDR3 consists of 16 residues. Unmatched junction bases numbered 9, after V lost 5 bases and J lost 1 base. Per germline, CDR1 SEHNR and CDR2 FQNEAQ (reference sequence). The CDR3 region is CASSRPRDRGNTEAFF. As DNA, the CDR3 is TGTGCCAGCAGCCGCCCGCGAGACAGGGGGAACACTGAAGCTTTCTTT.

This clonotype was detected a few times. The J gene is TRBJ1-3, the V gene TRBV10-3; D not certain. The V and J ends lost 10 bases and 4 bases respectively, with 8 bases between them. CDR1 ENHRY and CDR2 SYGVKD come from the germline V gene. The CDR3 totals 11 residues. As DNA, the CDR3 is TGTGCCAGATCTACGGGAAACACCATATATTTT. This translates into CARSTGNTIYF.

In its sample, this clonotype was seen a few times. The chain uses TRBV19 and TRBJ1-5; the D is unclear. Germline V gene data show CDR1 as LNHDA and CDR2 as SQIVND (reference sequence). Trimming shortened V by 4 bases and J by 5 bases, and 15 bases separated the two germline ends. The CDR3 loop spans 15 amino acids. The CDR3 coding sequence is TGTGCCAGTAGTACCGGGTGGCCCGGCGATCAGCCCCAGCATTTT. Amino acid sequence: CASSTGWPGDQPQHF.

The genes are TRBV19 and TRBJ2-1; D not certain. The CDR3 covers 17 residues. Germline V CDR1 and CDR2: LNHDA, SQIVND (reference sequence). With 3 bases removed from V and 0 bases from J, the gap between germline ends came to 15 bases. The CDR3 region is CASSISPPPSSYNEQFF. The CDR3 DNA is TGTGCCAGTAGTATCTCGCCCCCCCCCAGCTCCTACAATGAGCAGTTCTTC.

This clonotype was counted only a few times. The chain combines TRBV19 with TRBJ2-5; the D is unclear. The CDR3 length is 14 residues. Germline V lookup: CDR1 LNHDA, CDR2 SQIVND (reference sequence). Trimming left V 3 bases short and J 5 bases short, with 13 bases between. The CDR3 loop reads CASSILAAQETQYF. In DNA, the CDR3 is TGTGCCAGTAGTATTTTGGCAGCACAGGAGACCCAGTACTTC.

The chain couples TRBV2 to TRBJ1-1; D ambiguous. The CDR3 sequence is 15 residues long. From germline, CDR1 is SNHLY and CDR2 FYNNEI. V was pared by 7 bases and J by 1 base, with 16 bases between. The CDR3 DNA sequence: TGTGCCAGCAAGCCGGCCCTTTGGGAGAACACTGAAGCTTTCTTT. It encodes CASKPALWENTEAFF.

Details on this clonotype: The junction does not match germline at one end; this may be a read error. DNA of the CDR3: TGCGCCAGCAGCCAAGATATAGGCAAACACTATGGCTACACCTTC. Protein sequence: CASSQDIGKHYGYTF. The V call is TRBV7-9, the J call TRBJ1-2; D not resolved. The CDR3 spans 15 residues. The V gene's germline CDR1 is SEHNR and CDR2 FQNEAQ (reference sequence).

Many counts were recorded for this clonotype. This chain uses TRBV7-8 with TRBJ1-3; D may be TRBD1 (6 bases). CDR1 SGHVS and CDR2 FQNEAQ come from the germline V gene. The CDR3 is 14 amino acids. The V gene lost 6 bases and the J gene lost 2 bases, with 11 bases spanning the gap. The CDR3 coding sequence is TGTGCCAGCAGACCCTACAGGGCTGGAAACACCATATATTTT. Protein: CASRPYRAGNTIYF.

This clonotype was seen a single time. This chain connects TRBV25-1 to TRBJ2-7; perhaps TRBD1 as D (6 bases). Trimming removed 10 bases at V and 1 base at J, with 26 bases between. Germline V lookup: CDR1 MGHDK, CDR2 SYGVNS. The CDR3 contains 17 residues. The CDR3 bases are TGTGCCATCAAAAGGGGGAAACGCAGGGGTATATCCTACGAGCAGTACTTC. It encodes CAIKRGKRRGISYEQYF.

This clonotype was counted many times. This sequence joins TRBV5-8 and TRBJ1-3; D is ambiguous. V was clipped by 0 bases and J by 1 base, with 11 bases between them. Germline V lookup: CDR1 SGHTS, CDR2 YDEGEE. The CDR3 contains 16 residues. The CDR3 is CASSLEAGPSGNTIYF. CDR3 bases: TGTGCCAGCAGCTTGGAGGCAGGACCTTCTGGAAACACCATATATTTT.